This note documents a single T cell receptor (beta chain) sequence. The target antigen is unknown. CDR1 and CDR2 from the germline V gene are LGHNA and YNFKEQ. This CDR3 has 14 residues. Trimming took 3 bases from V and 1 from J, leaving 7 bases between them. This record comes from a study of OX40 agonist ivuxolimab in advanced cancers. Study summary: Hepatocellular carcinoma, melanoma, renal cell or head and neck cancer affected the dose-escalation patients.

Study conclusions and caveats: Some of the nonresponding patients also showed low levels of normalized T-cell clonal expansion.

The protocol was immunoSEQ multiplex PCR, while the TCRdb copy is restricted to in-frame clones and leaves out a portion. The profile covers tens of thousands of clones, with roughly nine tenths appearing a single time and roughly 17% taken by the ten largest. J is TRBJ1-3 and V is TRBV4-2, with D uncertain. This specimen consisted of CD4+ or CD8+ T cells sorted from blood, obtained in a trial of the OX40 agonist ivuxolimab. This clonotype was obtained from an adult with an advanced solid tumor such as melanoma, head and neck, liver or kidney cancer. The CDR3 nucleotides are TGTGCCAGCAGCCAGACGGATTCTGGAAACACCATATATTTT. This codes for CASSQTDSGNTIYF.